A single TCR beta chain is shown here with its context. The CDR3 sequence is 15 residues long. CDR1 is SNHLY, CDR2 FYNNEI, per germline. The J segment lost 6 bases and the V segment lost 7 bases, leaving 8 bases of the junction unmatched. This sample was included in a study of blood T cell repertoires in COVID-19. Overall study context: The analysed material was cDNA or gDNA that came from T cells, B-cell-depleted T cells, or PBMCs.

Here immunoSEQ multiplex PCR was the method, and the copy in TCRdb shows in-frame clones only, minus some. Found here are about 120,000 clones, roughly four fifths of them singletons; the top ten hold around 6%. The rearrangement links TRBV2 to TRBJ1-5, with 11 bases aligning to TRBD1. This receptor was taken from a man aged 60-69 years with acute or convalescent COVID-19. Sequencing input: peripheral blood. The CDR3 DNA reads TGTGCCAGCACTAACGGACAGGGGGCGTTTCAGCCCCAGCATTTT. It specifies CASTNGQGAFQPQHF. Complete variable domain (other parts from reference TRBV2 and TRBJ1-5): EPEVTQTPSHQVTQMGQEVILRCVPISNHLYFYWYRQILGQKVEFLVSFYNNEISEKSEIFDDQFSVERPDGSNFTLKIRSTKLEDSAMYFCASTNGQGAFQPQHFGDGTRLSIL.